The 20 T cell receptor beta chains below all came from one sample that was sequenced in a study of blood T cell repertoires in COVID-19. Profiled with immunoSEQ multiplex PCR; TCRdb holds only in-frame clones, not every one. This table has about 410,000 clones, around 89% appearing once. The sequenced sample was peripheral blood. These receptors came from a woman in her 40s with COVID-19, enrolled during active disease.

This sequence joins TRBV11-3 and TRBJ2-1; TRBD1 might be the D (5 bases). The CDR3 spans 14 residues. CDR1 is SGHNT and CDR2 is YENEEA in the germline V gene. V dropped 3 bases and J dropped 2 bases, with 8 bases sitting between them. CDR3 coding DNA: TGTGCCAGCAGCTTGGGGCAGACCTACAATGAGCAGTTCTTC. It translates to CASSLGQTYNEQFF.

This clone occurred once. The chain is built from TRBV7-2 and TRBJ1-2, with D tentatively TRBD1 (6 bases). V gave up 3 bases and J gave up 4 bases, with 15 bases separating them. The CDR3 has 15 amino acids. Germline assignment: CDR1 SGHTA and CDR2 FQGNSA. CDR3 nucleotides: TGTGCCAGCAGCTTTAAGCCGGACAGTACCTATGGCTACACCTTC. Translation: CASSFKPDSTYGYTF.

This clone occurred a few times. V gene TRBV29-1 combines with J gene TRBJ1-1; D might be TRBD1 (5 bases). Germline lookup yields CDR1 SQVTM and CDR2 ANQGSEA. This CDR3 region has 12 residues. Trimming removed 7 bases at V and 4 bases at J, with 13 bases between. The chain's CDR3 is CSGGDLGTEAFF. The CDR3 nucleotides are TGCAGCGGGGGGGACTTGGGCACTGAAGCTTTCTTT.

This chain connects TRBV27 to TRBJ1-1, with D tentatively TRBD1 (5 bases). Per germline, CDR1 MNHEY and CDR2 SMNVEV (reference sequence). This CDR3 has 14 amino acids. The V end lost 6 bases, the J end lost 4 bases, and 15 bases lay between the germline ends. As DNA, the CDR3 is TGTGCCAGCAGGCCCCTATCCGACAGCACTGAAGCTTTCTTT. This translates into CASRPLSDSTEAFF.

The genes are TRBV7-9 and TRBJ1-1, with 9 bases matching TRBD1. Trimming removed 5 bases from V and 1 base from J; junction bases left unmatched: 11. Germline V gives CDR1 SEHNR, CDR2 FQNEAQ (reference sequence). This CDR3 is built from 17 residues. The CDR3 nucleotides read TGTGCCAGCAGCCCTCTACCGGGGACAGGGACGAACACTGAAGCTTTCTTT. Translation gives CASSPLPGTGTNTEAFF.

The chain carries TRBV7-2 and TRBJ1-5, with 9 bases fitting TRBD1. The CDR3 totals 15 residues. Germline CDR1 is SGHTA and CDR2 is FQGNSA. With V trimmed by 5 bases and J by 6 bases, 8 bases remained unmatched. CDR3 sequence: CASSPPGQGSQPQHF. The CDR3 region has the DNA TGTGCCAGCAGCCCCCCGGGACAGGGATCTCAGCCCCAGCATTTT.

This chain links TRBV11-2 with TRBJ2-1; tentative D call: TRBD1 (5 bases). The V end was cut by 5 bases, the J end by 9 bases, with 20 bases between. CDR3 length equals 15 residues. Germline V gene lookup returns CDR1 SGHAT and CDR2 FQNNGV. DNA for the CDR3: TGTGCCAGCAGCCGCCAGGGCCCCCTTGTGAGTGAGCAGTTCTTC. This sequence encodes CASSRQGPLVSEQFF.

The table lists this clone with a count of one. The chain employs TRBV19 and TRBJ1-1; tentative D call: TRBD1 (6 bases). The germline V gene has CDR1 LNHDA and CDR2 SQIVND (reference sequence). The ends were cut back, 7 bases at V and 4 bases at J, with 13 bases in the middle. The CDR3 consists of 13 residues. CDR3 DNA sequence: TGTGCCAGTATGGGGAGGGGGTTCACTGAAGCTTTCTTT. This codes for CASMGRGFTEAFF.

This chain's CDR3 is CASSLTSGVADTQYF. In nucleotides, the CDR3 is TGTGCCAGCAGCTTGACTAGCGGGGTGGCAGATACGCAGTATTTT. The rearrangement links TRBV7-2 to TRBJ2-3; 11 bases are shared with TRBD2. With 3 bases clipped from V and 4 bases from J, the junction kept 3 bases outside the gene matches. Per the germline V gene, CDR1 is SGHTA and CDR2 is FQGNSA. This CDR3 is built from 15 residues.

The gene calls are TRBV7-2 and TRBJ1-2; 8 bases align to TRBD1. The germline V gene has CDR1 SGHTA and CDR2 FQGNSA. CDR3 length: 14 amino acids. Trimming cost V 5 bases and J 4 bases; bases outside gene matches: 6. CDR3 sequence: CASSPSGGTYGYTF. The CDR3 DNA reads TGTGCCAGCAGCCCCTCAGGGGGCACCTATGGCTACACCTTC. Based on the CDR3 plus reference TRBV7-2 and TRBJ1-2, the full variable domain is GAGVSQSPSNKVTEKGKDVELRCDPISGHTALYWYRQSLGQGLEFLIYFQGNSAPDKSGLPSDRFSAERTGGSVSTLTIQRTQQEDSAVYLCASSPSGGTYGYTFGSGTRLTVV.

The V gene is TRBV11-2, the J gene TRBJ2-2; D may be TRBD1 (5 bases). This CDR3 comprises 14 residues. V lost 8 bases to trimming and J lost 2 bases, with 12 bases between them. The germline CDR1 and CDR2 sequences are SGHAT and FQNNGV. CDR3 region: CASSFRGNTGELFF. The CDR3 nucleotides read TGTGCCAGCTCCTTTAGGGGAAACACCGGGGAGCTGTTTTTT.

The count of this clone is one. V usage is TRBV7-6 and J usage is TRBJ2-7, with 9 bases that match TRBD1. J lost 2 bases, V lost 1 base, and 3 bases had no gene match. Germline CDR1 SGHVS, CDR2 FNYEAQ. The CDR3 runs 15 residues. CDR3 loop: CASSLGTGETYEQYF. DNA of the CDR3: TGTGCCAGCAGCTTAGGGACAGGGGAGACCTACGAGCAGTACTTC. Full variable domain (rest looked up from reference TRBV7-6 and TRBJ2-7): GAGVSQSPRYKVTKRGQDVALRCDPISGHVSLYWYRQALGQGPEFLTYFNYEAQQDKSGLPNDRFSAERPEGSISTLTIQRTEQRDSAMYRCASSLGTGETYEQYFGPGTRLTVT.

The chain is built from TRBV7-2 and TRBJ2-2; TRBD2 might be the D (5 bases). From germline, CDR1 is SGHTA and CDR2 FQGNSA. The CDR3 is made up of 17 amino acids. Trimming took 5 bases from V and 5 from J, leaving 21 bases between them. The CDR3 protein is CASSDIAKLGRTGELFF. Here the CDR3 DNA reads TGTGCCAGCAGCGATATAGCGAAACTGGGGAGAACCGGGGAGCTGTTTTTT.

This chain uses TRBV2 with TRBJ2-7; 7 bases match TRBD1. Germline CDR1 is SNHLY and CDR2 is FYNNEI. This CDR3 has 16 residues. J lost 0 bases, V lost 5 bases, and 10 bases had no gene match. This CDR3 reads CASSSTRTGPSYEQYF. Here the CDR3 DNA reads TGTGCCAGCAGTTCGACTCGGACAGGACCCTCCTACGAGCAGTACTTC.

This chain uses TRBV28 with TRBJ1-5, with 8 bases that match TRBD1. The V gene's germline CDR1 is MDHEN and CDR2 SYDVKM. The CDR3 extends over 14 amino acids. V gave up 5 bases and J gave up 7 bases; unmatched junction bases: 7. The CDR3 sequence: CASSRQGAVQPQHF. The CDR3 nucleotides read TGTGCCAGCAGTCGTCAGGGGGCCGTACAGCCCCAGCATTTT. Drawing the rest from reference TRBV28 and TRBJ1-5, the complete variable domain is DVKVTQSSRYLVKRTGEKVFLECVQDMDHENMFWYRQDPGLGLRLIYFSYDVKMKEKGDIPEGYSVSREKKERFSLILESASTNQTSMYLCASSRQGAVQPQHFGDGTRLSIL.

In DNA form, the CDR3 reads TGTGCCAGCAGTTTATCTCCCGGACAGGGGGGTTCACCCCTCCACTTT. Translation gives CASSLSPGQGGSPLHF. The rearrangement links TRBV27 to TRBJ1-6, with 10 positions matching TRBD1. This CDR3 comprises 16 residues. Germline V gene data show CDR1 as MNHEY and CDR2 as SMNVEV (reference sequence). The J segment lost 9 bases and the V segment lost 0 bases, leaving 5 bases of the junction unmatched.

Here the CDR3 DNA reads TGCGCCAGCAGCCAAACTTCTTCCGGGACTCTCTATGGCTACACCTTC. This encodes CASSQTSSGTLYGYTF. V gene TRBV4-3 combines with J gene TRBJ1-2; possible D gene TRBD1, 5 bases. This CDR3 is built from 16 residues. Looked up from germline, CDR1 is LGHNA and CDR2 is YSLEER. V lost 2 bases and J lost 4, with 17 bases in between.

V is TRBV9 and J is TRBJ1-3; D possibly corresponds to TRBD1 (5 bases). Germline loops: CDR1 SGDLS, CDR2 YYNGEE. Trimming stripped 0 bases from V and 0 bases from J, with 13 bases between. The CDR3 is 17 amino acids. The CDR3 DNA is TGTGCCAGCAGCGTAGGCTCCAGGGCCAACTCTGGAAACACCATATATTTT. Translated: CASSVGSRANSGNTIYF.

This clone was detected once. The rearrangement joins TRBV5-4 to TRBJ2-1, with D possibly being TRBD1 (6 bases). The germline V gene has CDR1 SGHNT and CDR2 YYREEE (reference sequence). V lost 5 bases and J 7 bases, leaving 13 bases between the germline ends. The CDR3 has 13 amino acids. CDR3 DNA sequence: TGTGCCAGCAGTTCTGGGGGCGGGAATGAGCAGTTCTTC. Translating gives CASSSGGGNEQFF.

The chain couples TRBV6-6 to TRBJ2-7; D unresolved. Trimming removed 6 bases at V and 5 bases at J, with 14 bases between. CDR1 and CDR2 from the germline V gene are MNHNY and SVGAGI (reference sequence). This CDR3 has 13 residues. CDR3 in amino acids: CASSSTLDNEQYF. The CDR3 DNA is TGTGCCAGCAGCTCCACCTTAGATAACGAGCAGTACTTC.